There are a few counts of the clone carrying this T cell receptor (beta chain). Profiled with immunoSEQ multiplex PCR; TCRdb holds only in-frame clones, not every one. The sample has fewer than 100,000 clones; roughly 80% are singletons. The sample is drawn from a study of PD-L1 blockade in urothelial cancer. The overall study: Blood underwent analysis 3 weeks (second dose) and 6 weeks after treatment began.

This CDR3 has 14 residues. Germline V gene sequence: CDR1 LNHDA, CDR2 SQIVND (reference sequence). J gave up 7 bases and V 3 bases, and 5 bases lay outside the gene matches. Time point meaning: pretreatment peripheral blood. The chain has TRBV19 and TRBJ1-2; 10 bases are a match to TRBD1. Sequences were derived from PBMCs, sampled around atezolizumab (anti-PD-L1) treatment. This TCR derives from a man in his forties or fifties with urothelial cancer. The CDR3 DNA is TGTGCCAGTAGTATCGACAGGGGGCAGGCTGGCTACACCTTC. This encodes CASSIDRGQAGYTF. Together with reference TRBV19 and TRBJ1-2, the CDR3 gives the full variable domain: DGGITQSPKYLFRKEGQNVTLSCEQNLNHDAMYWYRQDPGQGLRLIYYSQIVNDFQKGDIAEGYSVSREKKESFPLTVTSAQKNPTAFYLCASSIDRGQAGYTFGSGTRLTVV.